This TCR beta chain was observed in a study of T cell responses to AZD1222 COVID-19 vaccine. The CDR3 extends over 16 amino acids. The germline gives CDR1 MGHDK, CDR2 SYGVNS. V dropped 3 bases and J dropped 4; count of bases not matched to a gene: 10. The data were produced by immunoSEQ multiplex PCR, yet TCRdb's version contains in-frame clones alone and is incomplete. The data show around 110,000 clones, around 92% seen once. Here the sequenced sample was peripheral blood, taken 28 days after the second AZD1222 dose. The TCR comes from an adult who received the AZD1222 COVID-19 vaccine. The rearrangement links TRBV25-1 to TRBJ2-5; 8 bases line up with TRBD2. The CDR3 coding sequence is TGTGCCAGCAGTGAGGCGCGCGGGGGGCGGGGAGAGACCCAGTACTTC. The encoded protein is CASSEARGGRGETQYF.